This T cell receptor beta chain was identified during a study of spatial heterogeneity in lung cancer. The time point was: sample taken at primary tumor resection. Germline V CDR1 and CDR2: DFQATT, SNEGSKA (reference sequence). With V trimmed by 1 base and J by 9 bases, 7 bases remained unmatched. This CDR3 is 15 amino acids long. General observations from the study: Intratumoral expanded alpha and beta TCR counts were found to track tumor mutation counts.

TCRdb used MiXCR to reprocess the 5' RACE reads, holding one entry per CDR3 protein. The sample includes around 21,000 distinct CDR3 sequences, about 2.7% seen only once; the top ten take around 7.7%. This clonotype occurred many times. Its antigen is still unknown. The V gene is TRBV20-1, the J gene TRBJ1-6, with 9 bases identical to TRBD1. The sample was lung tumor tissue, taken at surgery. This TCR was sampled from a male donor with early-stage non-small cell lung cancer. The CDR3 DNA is TGCAGTGCTAGAGGGGGGACAGGGTTAAGTTCACCCCTCCACTTT. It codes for CSARGGTGLSSPLHF.